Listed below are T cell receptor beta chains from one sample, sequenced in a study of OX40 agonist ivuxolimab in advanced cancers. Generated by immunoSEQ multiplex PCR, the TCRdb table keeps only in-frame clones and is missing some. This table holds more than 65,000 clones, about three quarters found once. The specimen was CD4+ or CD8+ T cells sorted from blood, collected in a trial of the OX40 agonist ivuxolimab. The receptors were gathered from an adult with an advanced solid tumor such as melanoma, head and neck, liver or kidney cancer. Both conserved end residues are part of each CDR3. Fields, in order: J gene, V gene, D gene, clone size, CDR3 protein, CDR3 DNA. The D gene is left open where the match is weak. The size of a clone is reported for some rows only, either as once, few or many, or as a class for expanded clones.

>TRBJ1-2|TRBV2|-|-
CASSGSGRNYGYTF
TGTGCCAGCAGTGGATCGGGGCGCAACTATGGCTACACCTTC
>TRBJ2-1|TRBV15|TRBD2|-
CATSGGGSYNEQFF
TGTGCCACCAGCGGGGGGGGCTCCTACAATGAGCAGTTCTTC
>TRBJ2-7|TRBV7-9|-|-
CASSPGGKTGSYEQYF
TGTGCCAGCAGCCCGGGGGGGAAGACAGGGTCCTACGAGCAGTACTTC
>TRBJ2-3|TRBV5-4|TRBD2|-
CASSSGGKPGADTQYF
TGTGCCAGCAGCTCGGGAGGAAAACCGGGCGCAGATACGCAGTATTTT
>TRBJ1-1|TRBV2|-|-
CASRYWGADTEAFF
TGTGCCAGCAGGTATTGGGGGGCGGACACTGAAGCTTTCTTT
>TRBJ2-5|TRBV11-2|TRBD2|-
CASSPTSIQETQYF
TGTGCCAGCAGCCCGACTAGCATCCAAGAGACCCAGTACTTC
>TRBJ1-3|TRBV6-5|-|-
CASSYAGAGNTIYF
TGTGCCAGCAGTTACGCGGGGGCTGGAAACACCATATATTTT
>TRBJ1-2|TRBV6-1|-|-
CASSLPGGRGYTF
TGTGCCAGCAGTCTTCCCGGGGGTAGGGGCTACACCTTC
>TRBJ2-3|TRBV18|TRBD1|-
CASSRTGGKDTQYF
TGTGCCAGCTCACGGACAGGGGGCAAAGATACGCAGTATTTT
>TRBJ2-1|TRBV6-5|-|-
CASRRTEYNEQFF
TGTGCCAGCAGGAGGACAGAATACAATGAGCAGTTCTTC
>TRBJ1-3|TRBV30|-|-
CASSRGTGNTIYF
TGTGCCTCGAGTAGGGGAACAGGAAACACCATATATTTT
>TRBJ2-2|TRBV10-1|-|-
CASSGDNTGELFF
TGCGCCAGCAGCGGGGATAACACCGGGGAGCTGTTTTTT
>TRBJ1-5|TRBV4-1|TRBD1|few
CASSQQGASQPQHF
TGCGCCAGCAGCCAGCAGGGGGCGAGTCAGCCCCAGCATTTT
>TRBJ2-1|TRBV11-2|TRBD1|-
CASSLEQGVLYEQFF
TGTGCCAGCAGCTTAGAGCAGGGGGTGCTCTATGAGCAGTTCTTC
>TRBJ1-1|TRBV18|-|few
CASSSVLNTEAFF
TGTGCCAGCTCATCCGTATTGAACACTGAAGCTTTCTTT